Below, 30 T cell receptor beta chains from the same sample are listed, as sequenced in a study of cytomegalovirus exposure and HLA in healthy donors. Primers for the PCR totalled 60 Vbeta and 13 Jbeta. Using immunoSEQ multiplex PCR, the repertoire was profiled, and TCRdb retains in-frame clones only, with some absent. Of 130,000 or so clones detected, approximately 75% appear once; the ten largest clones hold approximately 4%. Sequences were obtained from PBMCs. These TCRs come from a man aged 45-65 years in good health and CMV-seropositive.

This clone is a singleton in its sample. The CDR3 sequence: CASSPLRGGYTF. CDR3 DNA: TGTGCCAGCAGCCCCCTCCGGGGTGGCTACACCTTC. The chain links TRBV4-2 to TRBJ1-2; the D is unclear. Germline loops: CDR1 LGHNA, CDR2 YNFKEQ. The CDR3 totals 12 residues. V lost 4 bases and J 7 bases, leaving 10 bases between the germline ends.

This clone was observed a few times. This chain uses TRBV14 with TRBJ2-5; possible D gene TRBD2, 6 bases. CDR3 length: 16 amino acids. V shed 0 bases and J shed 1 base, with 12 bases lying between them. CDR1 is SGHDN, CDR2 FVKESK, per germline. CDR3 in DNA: TGTGCCAGCAGCCAAGATAGGAGGGCTTCCCAAGAGACCCAGTACTTC. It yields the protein CASSQDRRASQETQYF.

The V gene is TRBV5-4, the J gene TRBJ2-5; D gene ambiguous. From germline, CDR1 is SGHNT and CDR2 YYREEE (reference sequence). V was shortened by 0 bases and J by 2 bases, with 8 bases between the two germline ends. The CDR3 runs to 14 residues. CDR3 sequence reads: CASSLALGQETQYF. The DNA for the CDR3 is TGTGCCAGCAGCTTGGCCCTAGGACAAGAGACCCAGTACTTC.

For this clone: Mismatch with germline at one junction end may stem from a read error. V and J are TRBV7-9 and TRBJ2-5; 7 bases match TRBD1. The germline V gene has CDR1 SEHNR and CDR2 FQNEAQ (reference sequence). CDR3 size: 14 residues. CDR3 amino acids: CSSSFRTGQETQYF. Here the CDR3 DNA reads TGTTCCAGCAGCTTCCGGACAGGTCAAGAGACCCAGTACTTC. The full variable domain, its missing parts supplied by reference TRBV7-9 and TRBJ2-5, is DTGVSQNPRHKITKRGQNVTFRCDPISEHNRLYWYRQTLGQGPEFLTYFQNEAQLEKSRLLSDRFSAERPKGSFSTLEIQRTEQGDSAMYLCSSSFRTGQETQYFGPGTRLLVL.

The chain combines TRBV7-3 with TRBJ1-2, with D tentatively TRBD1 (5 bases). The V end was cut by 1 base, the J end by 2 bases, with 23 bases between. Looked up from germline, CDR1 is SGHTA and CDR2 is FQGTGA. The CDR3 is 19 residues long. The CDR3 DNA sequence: TGTGCCAGCAGCTTAAGTAACCGCAGGGAGGACAAGGGGAACTATGGCTACACCTTC. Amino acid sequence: CASSLSNRREDKGNYGYTF.

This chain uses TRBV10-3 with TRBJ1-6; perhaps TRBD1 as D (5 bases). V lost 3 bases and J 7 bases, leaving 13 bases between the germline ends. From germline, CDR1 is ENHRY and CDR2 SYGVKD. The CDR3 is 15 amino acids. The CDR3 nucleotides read TGTGCCATCAGTGAATCAGGGTTAATCAATTCACCCCTCCACTTT. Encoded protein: CAISESGLINSPLHF.

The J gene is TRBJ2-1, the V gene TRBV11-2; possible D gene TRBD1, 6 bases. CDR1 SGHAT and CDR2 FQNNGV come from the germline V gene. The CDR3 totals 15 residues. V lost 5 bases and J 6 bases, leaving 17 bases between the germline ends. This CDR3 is CASSLLGGLGNEQFF. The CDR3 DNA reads TGTGCCAGCAGCCTTCTAGGGGGATTGGGCAATGAGCAGTTCTTC.

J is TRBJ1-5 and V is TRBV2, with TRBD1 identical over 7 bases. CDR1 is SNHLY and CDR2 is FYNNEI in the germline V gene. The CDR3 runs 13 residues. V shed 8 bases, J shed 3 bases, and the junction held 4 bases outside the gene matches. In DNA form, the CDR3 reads TGTGCCAGCGTACAGGGGTTCAATCAGCCCCAGCATTTT. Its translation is CASVQGFNQPQHF.

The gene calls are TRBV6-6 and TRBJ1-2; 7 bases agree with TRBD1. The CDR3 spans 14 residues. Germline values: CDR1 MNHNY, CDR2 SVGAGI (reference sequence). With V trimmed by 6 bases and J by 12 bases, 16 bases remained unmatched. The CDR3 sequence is CASSSRDSVLRDTF. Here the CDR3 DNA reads TGTGCCAGCAGCAGCCGGGACAGCGTCCTGAGGGACACCTTC.

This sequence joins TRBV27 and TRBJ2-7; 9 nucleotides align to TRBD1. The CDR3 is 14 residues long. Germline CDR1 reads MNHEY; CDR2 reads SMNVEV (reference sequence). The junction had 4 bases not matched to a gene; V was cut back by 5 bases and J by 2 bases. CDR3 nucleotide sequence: TGTGCCAGCAGTGCGGGGACAGGGCCCTACGAGCAGTACTTC. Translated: CASSAGTGPYEQYF.

In DNA, the CDR3 is TGTGCCAGCGCGGGGACGGTGAACACCGGGGAGCTGTTTTTT. Encoded protein: CASAGTVNTGELFF. The chain couples TRBV7-6 to TRBJ2-2; perhaps TRBD2 as D (6 bases). Germline CDR1 is SGHVS and CDR2 is FNYEAQ. The CDR3 loop spans 14 amino acids. V lost 8 bases and J 1 base, leaving 11 bases between the germline ends.

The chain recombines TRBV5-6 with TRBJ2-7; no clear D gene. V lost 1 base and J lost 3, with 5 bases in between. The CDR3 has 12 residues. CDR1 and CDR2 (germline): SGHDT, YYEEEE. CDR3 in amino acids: CASSLNYYEQYF. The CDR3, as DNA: TGTGCCAGCAGCTTGAACTACTACGAGCAGTACTTC.

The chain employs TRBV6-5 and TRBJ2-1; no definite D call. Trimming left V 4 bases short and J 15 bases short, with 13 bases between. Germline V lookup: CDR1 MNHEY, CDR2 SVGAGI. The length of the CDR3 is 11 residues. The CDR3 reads CASSSGSPLFF. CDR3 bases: TGTGCCAGCAGTTCCGGGTCCCCTCTGTTCTTC.

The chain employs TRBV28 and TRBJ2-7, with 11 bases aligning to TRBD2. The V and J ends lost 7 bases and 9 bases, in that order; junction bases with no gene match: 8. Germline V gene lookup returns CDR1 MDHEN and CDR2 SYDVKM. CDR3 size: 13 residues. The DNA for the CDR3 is TGTGCCAGCACCCTCCCGGGACTAGCGGTGCAGTACTTC. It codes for CASTLPGLAVQYF.

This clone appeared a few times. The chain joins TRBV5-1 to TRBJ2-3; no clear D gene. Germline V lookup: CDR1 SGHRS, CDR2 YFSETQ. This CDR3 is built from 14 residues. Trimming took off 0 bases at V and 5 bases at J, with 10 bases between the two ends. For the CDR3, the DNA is TGCGCCAGCAGCTTGGGTAGTAATCAAGATACGCAGTATTTT. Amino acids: CASSLGSNQDTQYF.

The CDR3 nucleotides are TGTGCCAGCAGTGACGGAGGGACAGGGTTTCAGCCCCAGCATTTT. It encodes CASSDGGTGFQPQHF. This sequence joins TRBV6-6 and TRBJ1-5; 9 bases align to TRBD1. Trimming at V came to 5 bases and at J to 6 bases, leaving 8 bases not matched to a gene. This CDR3 has 15 amino acids. Germline V lookup: CDR1 MNHNY, CDR2 SVGAGI (reference sequence).

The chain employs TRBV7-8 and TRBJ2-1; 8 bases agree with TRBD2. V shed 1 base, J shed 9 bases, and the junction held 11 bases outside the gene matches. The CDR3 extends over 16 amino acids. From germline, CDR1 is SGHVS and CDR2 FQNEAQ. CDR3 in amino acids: CASSLVGASGSSEQFF. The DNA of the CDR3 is TGTGCCAGCAGCTTAGTAGGTGCCAGCGGGAGTAGTGAGCAGTTCTTC.

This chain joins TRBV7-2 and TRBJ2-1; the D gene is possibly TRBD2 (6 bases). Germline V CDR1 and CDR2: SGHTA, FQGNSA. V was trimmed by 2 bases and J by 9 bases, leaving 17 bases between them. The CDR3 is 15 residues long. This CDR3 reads CASSLNGRNNFEQFF. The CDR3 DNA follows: TGTGCCAGCAGCTTAAATGGGAGGAATAACTTTGAGCAGTTCTTC.

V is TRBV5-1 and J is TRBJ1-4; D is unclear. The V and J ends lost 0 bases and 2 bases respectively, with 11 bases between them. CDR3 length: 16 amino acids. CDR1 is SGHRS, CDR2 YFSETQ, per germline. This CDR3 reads CASSLAEAGTNEKLFF. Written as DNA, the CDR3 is TGCGCCAGCAGCTTGGCCGAGGCGGGGACTAATGAAAAACTGTTTTTT.

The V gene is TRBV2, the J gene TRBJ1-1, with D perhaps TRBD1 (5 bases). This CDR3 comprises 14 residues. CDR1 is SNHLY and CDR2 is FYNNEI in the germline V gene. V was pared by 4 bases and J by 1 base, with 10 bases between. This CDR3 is CASSVGGANTEAFF. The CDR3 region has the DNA TGTGCCAGCAGTGTCGGCGGGGCGAACACTGAAGCTTTCTTT.

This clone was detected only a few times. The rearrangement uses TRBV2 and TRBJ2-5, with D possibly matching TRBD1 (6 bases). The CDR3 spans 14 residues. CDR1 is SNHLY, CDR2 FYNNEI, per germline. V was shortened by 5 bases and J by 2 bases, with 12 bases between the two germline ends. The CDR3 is CASSSDRFQETQYF. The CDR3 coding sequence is TGTGCCAGCAGTTCTGACAGGTTTCAAGAGACCCAGTACTTC.

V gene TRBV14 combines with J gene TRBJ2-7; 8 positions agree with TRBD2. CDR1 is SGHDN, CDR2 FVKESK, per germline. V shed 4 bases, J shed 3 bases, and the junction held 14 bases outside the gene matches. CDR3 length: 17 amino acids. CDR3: CASSRPVYSGGNYEQYF. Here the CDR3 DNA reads TGTGCCAGCAGCCGACCGGTGTACAGCGGGGGAAACTACGAGCAGTACTTC.

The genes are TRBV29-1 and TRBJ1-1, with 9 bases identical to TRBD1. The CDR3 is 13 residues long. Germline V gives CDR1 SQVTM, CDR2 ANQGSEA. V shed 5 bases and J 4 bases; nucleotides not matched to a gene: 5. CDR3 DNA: TGCAGCGTTAAACAGGGGGCGGGCACTGAAGCTTTCTTT. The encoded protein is CSVKQGAGTEAFF.

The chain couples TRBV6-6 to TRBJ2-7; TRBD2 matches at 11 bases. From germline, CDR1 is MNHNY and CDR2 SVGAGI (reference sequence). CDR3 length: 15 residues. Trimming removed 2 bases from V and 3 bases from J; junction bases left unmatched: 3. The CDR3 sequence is CASSYKLAGDYEQYF. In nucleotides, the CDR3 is TGTGCCAGCAGTTACAAACTAGCGGGGGACTACGAGCAGTACTTC.

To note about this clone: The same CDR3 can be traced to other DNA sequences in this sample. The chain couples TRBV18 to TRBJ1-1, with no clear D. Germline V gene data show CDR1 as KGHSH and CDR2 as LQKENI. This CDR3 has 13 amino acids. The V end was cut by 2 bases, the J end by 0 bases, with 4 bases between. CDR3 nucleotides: TGTGCCAGCTCACCAGGCTTGAACACTGAAGCTTTCTTT. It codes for CASSPGLNTEAFF.

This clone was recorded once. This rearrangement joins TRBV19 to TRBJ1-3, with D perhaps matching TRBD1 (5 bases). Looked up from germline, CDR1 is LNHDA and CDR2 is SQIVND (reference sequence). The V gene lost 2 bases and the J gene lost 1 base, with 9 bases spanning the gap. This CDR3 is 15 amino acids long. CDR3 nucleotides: TGTGCCAGTAGTATAAGCGGGGGGTCTGGAAACACCATATATTTT. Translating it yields CASSISGGSGNTIYF.

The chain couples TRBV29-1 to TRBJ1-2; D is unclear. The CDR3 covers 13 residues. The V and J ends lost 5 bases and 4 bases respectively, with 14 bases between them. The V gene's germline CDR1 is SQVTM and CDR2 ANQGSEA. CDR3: CSVTTSAAYGYTF. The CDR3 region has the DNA TGCAGCGTTACGACGAGCGCTGCCTATGGCTACACCTTC.

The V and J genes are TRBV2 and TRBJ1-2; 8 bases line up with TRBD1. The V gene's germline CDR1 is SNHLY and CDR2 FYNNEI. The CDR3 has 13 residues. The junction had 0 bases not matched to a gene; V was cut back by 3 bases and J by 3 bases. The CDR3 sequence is CASSEDRDYGYTF. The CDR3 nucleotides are TGTGCCAGCAGTGAGGACAGGGACTATGGCTACACCTTC. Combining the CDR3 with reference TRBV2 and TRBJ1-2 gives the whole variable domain EPEVTQTPSHQVTQMGQEVILRCVPISNHLYFYWYRQILGQKVEFLVSFYNNEISEKSEIFDDQFSVERPDGSNFTLKIRSTKLEDSAMYFCASSEDRDYGYTFGSGTRLTVV.

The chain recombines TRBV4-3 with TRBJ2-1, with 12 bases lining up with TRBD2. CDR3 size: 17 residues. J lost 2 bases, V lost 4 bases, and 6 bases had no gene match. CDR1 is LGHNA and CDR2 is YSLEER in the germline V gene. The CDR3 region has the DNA TGCGCCAGCAGCCGTTATCTAGCGGGAGGGCCCTACAATGAGCAGTTCTTC. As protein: CASSRYLAGGPYNEQFF.

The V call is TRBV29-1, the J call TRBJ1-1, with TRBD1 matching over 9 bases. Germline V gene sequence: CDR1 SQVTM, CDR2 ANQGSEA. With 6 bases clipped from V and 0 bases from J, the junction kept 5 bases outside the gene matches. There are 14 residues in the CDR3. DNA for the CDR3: TGCAGCGTCACCGGACAGGGGTTGAACACTGAAGCTTTCTTT. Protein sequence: CSVTGQGLNTEAFF.